The clone carrying this T cell receptor (beta chain) was observed a single time. Its antigen is unidentified. These data are taken from a study of T cell responses to AZD1222 COVID-19 vaccine. General study points: All repertoire sampling was performed exclusively after the peak T cell response. At baseline, just five to seven AZD1222 recipients tested seropositive. Donors were mostly white British, more females; clonal diversity possibly underestimated. Spike-wide coverage was observed for vaccine-associated CD4 TCRs, with dominant responses at 160-218 and 743-854.

The germline V gene has CDR1 MNHEY and CDR2 SVGAGI. V gave up 6 bases and J gave up 6 bases; unmatched junction bases: 10. This CDR3 contains 15 residues. Data came from immunoSEQ multiplex PCR; TCRdb stores just in-frame clones and leaves some out. The sample holds about 160,000 clones, 90% to 95% seen once. Sample: peripheral blood, taken on day 0 of AZD1222 vaccination. The chain recombines TRBV6-5 with TRBJ1-5; 8 bases match TRBD1. This TCR derives from an adult in good health. CDR3 in amino acids: CASSIGQGFGQPQHF. The CDR3 nucleotides read TGTGCCAGCAGCATCGGACAGGGTTTCGGTCAGCCCCAGCATTTT.